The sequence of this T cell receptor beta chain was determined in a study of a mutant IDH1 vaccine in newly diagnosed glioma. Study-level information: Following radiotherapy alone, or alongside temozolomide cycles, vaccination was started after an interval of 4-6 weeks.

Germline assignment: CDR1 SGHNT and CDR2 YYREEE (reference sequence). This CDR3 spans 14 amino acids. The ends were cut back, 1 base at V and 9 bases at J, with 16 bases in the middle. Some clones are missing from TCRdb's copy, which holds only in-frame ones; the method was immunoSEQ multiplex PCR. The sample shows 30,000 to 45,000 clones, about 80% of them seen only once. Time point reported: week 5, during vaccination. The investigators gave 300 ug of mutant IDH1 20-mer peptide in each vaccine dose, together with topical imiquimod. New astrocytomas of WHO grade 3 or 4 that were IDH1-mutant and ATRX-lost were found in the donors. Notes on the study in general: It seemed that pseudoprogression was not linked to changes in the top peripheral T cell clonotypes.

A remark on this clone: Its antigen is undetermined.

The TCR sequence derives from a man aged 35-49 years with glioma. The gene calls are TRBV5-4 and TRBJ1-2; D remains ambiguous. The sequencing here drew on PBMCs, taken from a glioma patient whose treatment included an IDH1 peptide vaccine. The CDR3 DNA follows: TGTGCCAGCAGCTTGCGCGGGGAAGGAGTGCGCTACACCTTC. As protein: CASSLRGEGVRYTF. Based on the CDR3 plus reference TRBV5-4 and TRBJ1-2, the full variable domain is ETGVTQSPTHLIKTRGQQVTLRCSSQSGHNTVSWYQQALGQGPQFIFQYYREEENGRGNFPPRFSGLQFPNYSSELNVNALELDDSALYLCASSLRGEGVRYTFGSGTRLTVV.